This is a list of T cell receptor beta chains from one sample in a study of blood T cell repertoires in COVID-19. Here immunoSEQ multiplex PCR was the method, and the copy in TCRdb shows in-frame clones only, minus some. This sample carries about 170,000 clones, around four fifths of them seen once, and the ten largest clones take approximately 8.2%. Sequencing was carried out using peripheral blood. The receptors were sampled from a woman older than 75 with COVID-19, enrolled during active disease. CDR3s include the opening cysteine and the closing phenylalanine or tryptophan. D genes are given only for firm matches. For some rows the clone size is stated as once, few or many, or as a class when expanded; others skip it.

D gene,V gene,J gene,clone size,CDR3 DNA,CDR3 protein
-,TRBV10-3,TRBJ2-7,few,TGTGCCACCGTCCCAGCGGTTTACAGCTCCTACGAGCAGTACTTC,CATVPAVYSSYEQYF
-,TRBV12-5,TRBJ2-7,-,TGTGCTAGTGCTCACGACCGCGGTCACCGAGAGCAGTACTTC,CASAHDRGHREQYF
-,TRBV27,TRBJ2-2,-,-,CASSSSWGDTGELFF
-,TRBV5-8,TRBJ2-2,once,TGTGCCAGCAGCAAACTGACGGGGACGAACACCGGGGAGCTGTTTTTT,CASSKLTGTNTGELFF
TRBD1,TRBV5-8,TRBJ2-1,-,TGTGCCAGCAGCTTGGGGGACAGGTTCTCCTACAATGAGCAGTTCTTC,CASSLGDRFSYNEQFF
-,TRBV6-5,TRBJ1-4,-,TGTGCCAGCAAACTCACGGGGGGCAGGGAAAAACTGTTTTTT,CASKLTGGREKLFF
-,TRBV19,TRBJ2-1,-,TGTGCCAGTACCGGGTTGAGCTCCTACAATGAGCAGTTCTTC,CASTGLSSYNEQFF
-,TRBV5-1,TRBJ1-3,-,TGCGCCAGCAGCTTGTGGGGGTCACAGGGCTTTGCGTCTGGAAACACCATATATTTT,CASSLWGSQGFASGNTIYF
TRBD2,TRBV3-1/TRBV3-2,TRBJ2-1,few,TGTGCCAGCCTCCCGGGACTAGCGGGGGAGTACAATGAGCAGTTCTTC,CASLPGLAGEYNEQFF
-,TRBV5-1,TRBJ1-1,few,TGCGCCAGCAGCTTTGCGAGGAGCACTGAAGCTTTCTTT,CASSFARSTEAFF
-,TRBV19,TRBJ1-3,-,TGTGCCAGTAGTGCGGATCCGTCTGGAAACACCATATATTTT,CASSADPSGNTIYF
TRBD2,TRBV5-4,TRBJ2-3,once,TGTGCCAGCAGCACTCGACTAGCGGGGGGCACAGATACGCAGTATTTT,CASSTRLAGGTDTQYF
-,TRBV19,TRBJ2-3,-,TGTGCCAGTAGTCCCCCCGGGGCAGATACGCAGTATTTT,CASSPPGADTQYF
TRBD1,TRBV18,TRBJ1-4,-,TGTGCCAGCTCCAAGGACAGGGGAATGAGGTTTCGAGGTAATGAAAAACTGTTTTTT,CASSKDRGMRFRGNEKLFF
-,TRBV24-1,TRBJ1-5,-,TGTGCCACCAGTGAAGCGGGGGGGGATCAGCCCCAGCATTTT,CATSEAGGDQPQHF
TRBD2,TRBV6-1,TRBJ2-5,-,TGTGCCAGCAGTGGTGTAGCGGGGGGGCCTTCACGGGAGACCCAGTACTTC,CASSGVAGGPSRETQYF
TRBD1,TRBV6-6,TRBJ2-7,-,TGTGCCAGCCTCCTCGAGACAGGGGGCTACGAGCAGTACTTC,CASLLETGGYEQYF
TRBD1,TRBV2,TRBJ2-1,-,TGTGCCAGCAGTGGGGACAGTGCCTACAATGAGCAGTTCTTC,CASSGDSAYNEQFF